Following are 18 T cell receptor beta chains from one sample sequenced in a study of T-cell memory formation after mild COVID-19. TCRdb passed the 5' RACE reads through MiXCR, listing each CDR3 protein once. The table has 250,000 or so distinct CDR3 sequences, about a sixth seen once. The sequencing input was PBMCs or a T cell subset sorted from them (not recorded which). Receptors were obtained from a man between 18 and 29 years old who had mild COVID-19 (a few samples of this study predate the infection). Cell type and time point are not known.

The chain has TRBV7-3 and TRBJ1-1; TRBD1 matches 7 bases. The CDR3 has 14 residues. The V and J ends lost 5 bases and 4 bases, in that order; junction bases with no gene match: 7. From germline, CDR1 is SGHTA and CDR2 FQGTGA. The CDR3 here is CASSPRQGLTEAFF. The DNA for the CDR3 is TGTGCCAGCAGCCCCCGACAGGGACTCACTGAAGCTTTCTTT.

The DNA for the CDR3 is TGCAGCGTTTCTAACCTGAACACCGGGGAGCTGTTTTTT. This gives the protein CSVSNLNTGELFF. The chain couples TRBV29-1 to TRBJ2-2; the D is unclear. From germline, CDR1 is SQVTM and CDR2 ANQGSEA. There are 13 residues in the CDR3. V was cut by 5 bases and J by 1 base, with 8 bases left in between.

The chain has TRBV7-2 and TRBJ1-1, with a possible D match to TRBD1 (6 bases). Germline CDR1 and CDR2: SGHTA and FQGNSA. Trimming removed 5 bases at V and 3 bases at J, with 13 bases between. The CDR3 is made up of 14 amino acids. The DNA of the CDR3 is TGTGCCAGCAGCATAGGGGGGGGCCACACTGAAGCTTTCTTT. Translation: CASSIGGGHTEAFF.

This chain links TRBV10-1 with TRBJ2-3; 11 bases are a match to TRBD2. The J segment lost 5 bases and the V segment lost 3 bases, leaving 7 bases of the junction unmatched. This CDR3 spans 16 amino acids. CDR1 is WNHNN and CDR2 is SYGVQD in the germline V gene (reference sequence). The CDR3 DNA reads as TGCGCCAGCAGTGAACTAGCGGGGGCGCAGATAGATACGCAGTATTTT. Translation: CASSELAGAQIDTQYF.

Ten or more counts support this clonotype. The chain has TRBV7-6 and TRBJ2-2; a possible D gene is TRBD2 (5 bases). Trimming removed 3 bases at V and 1 base at J, with 12 bases between. The germline V gene has CDR1 SGHVS and CDR2 FNYEAQ. The CDR3 covers 16 residues. This CDR3 reads CASSFGFGLNTGELFF. The CDR3 nucleotides read TGTGCCAGCAGCTTTGGGTTCGGACTGAACACCGGGGAGCTGTTTTTT.

The sample holds many counts of this clonotype. The chain has TRBV9 and TRBJ2-1; TRBD2 agrees at 12 bases. CDR3 length: 20 residues. Losses at the gene ends were 0 bases for V and 1 base for J; bases not matched to a gene: 11. Looked up from germline, CDR1 is SGDLS and CDR2 is YYNGEE. The CDR3: CASSVGRLAGGLRSYNEQFF. The CDR3 bases are TGTGCCAGCAGCGTAGGGAGGCTAGCGGGGGGGCTCCGTTCCTACAATGAGCAGTTCTTC. The full variable domain, completed using reference TRBV9 and TRBJ2-1, is DSGVTQTPKHLITATGQRVTLRCSPRSGDLSVYWYQQSLDQGLQFLIQYYNGEERAKGNILERFSAQQFPDLHSELNLSSLELGDSALYFCASSVGRLAGGLRSYNEQFFGPGTRLTVL.

This sequence joins TRBV2 and TRBJ2-7; TRBD1 matches 8 bases. The germline V gene has CDR1 SNHLY and CDR2 FYNNEI. The CDR3 has 15 amino acids. V was pared by 2 bases and J by 1 base, with 4 bases of the junction left unmatched. The CDR3 here is CASSEQGAISYEQYF. In DNA, the CDR3 is TGTGCCAGCAGTGAACAGGGGGCTATTTCCTACGAGCAGTACTTC.

This clonotype was found a few times. The J gene is TRBJ2-1, the V gene TRBV4-2, with D perhaps given as TRBD1 or TRBD2 (5 bases each). CDR1 is LGHNA and CDR2 is YNFKEQ in the germline V gene. The CDR3 is 14 amino acids. The germline V and J ends were trimmed by 0 bases and 8 bases, with 11 bases remaining between them. In nucleotides, the CDR3 is TGTGCCAGCAGCCAAGAGTTGGGGGTATATGAGCAGTTCTTC. Amino acids: CASSQELGVYEQFF.

V usage is TRBV15 and J usage is TRBJ2-1; D gene ambiguous. Germline lookup yields CDR1 LNHNV and CDR2 YYDKDF (reference sequence). V dropped 3 bases and J dropped 3 bases, with 3 bases sitting between them. CDR3 length equals 12 residues. In DNA, the CDR3 is TGTGCCACCAGCAGCTTCTACAATGAGCAGTTCTTC. Residues: CATSSFYNEQFF.

The table lists this clonotype with many counts. The chain uses TRBV12-3 or TRBV12-4 and TRBJ2-3; D perhaps matches TRBD1 (5 bases). V lost 3 bases and J lost 7, with 20 bases in between. The CDR3 totals 16 residues. The CDR3 sequence is CASSLGPDQVKYTQYF. The CDR3 DNA reads as TGTGCCAGCAGTTTGGGGCCGGACCAAGTCAAGTATACGCAGTATTTT.

This clonotype was counted a few times. Given the absence of the conserved phenylalanine or tryptophan at the CDR3 end, a read error is likely. This rearrangement joins TRBV6-5 to TRBJ2-7; tentative D call: TRBD1 (6 bases). CDR3 length: 16 amino acids. V lost 2 bases and J lost 4, with 18 bases in between. CDR1 and CDR2 from the germline V gene are MNHEY and SVGAGI. The CDR3 region has the DNA TGTGCCAGCAGTTACCAGGACAGCCGATCGGCTTACGAGCAGTACCTC. This sequence encodes CASSYQDSRSAYEQYL.

This clonotype was seen repeatedly, ten times or more. The chain combines TRBV25-1 with TRBJ2-7; 8 positions agree with TRBD1. The CDR3 sequence is 11 residues long. CDR1 and CDR2 from the germline V gene are MGHDK and SYGVNS. J was trimmed by 7 bases and V by 6 bases; bases with no gene match: 2. The DNA of the CDR3 is TGTGCCAGCAGCAGGGGGCTGGAGCAGTACGTC. Amino acid sequence: CASSRGLEQYV.

V usage is TRBV20-1 and J usage is TRBJ1-6, with TRBD1 identical over 7 bases. Trimming took 1 base from V and 5 from J; bases not matched to a gene: 11. The CDR3 runs 17 residues. Germline CDR1 reads DFQATT; CDR2 reads SNEGSKA (reference sequence). The CDR3 reads CSARGGSGDSHNSPLHF. In DNA form, the CDR3 reads TGCAGTGCTAGAGGGGGAAGTGGGGACAGTCATAATTCACCCCTCCACTTT.

This clonotype was observed a handful of times. This rearrangement joins TRBV5-1 to TRBJ2-7; weak D call: TRBD2 (6 bases). Germline V lookup: CDR1 SGHRS, CDR2 YFSETQ. The CDR3 has 17 amino acids. V lost 3 bases to trimming and J lost 1 base, with 20 bases between them. CDR3 sequence (DNA): TGCGCCAGCAGCTCCTCTGGGGGGTCTAGACTTTCCTACGAGCAGTACTTC. Protein sequence: CASSSSGGSRLSYEQYF. The full variable domain, in which reference TRBV5-1 and TRBJ2-7 provide the parts outside the CDR3, is KAGVTQTPRYLIKTRGQQVTLSCSPISGHRSVSWYQQTPGQGLQFLFEYFSETQRNKGNFPGRFSGRQFSNSRSEMNVSTLELGDSALYLCASSSSGGSRLSYEQYFGPGTRLTVT.

This clonotype was counted between two and nine times. This sequence joins TRBV20-1 and TRBJ1-3; no clear D. Germline CDR1 is DFQATT and CDR2 is SNEGSKA (reference sequence). This CDR3 is 12 amino acids long. V lost 2 bases and J lost 7, with 9 bases in between. The CDR3 reads CSARRQWNTIYF. DNA of the CDR3: TGCAGTGCTAGACGGCAGTGGAACACCATATATTTT.

This clonotype was seen only a few times. CDR3 loop: CAISEYSRTDAWDGGSPYEQYV. CDR3 nucleotide sequence: TGTGCCATCAGTGAGTATTCGCGGACAGATGCCTGGGATGGGGGCTCCCCCTACGAGCAGTACGTC. The rearrangement joins TRBV10-3 to TRBJ2-7; D possibly corresponds to TRBD1 (6 bases). The CDR3 spans 22 residues. Germline V gene sequence: CDR1 ENHRY, CDR2 SYGVKD. V lost 1 base to trimming and J lost 2 bases, with 33 bases between them.

This chain uses TRBV5-1 with TRBJ2-7, with TRBD2 identical over 13 bases. The CDR3 totals 17 residues. The V gene's germline CDR1 is SGHRS and CDR2 YFSETQ. Trimming removed 4 bases from V and 3 bases from J; junction bases left unmatched: 10. CDR3 loop: CASSPRSGLAGDYEQYV. The CDR3 region has the DNA TGCGCCAGCAGCCCCCGTTCCGGACTAGCGGGGGACTACGAGCAGTACGTC.

The chain recombines TRBV29-1 with TRBJ2-7; unclear D gene. CDR3 length: 11 amino acids. With 6 bases removed from V and 0 bases from J, the gap between germline ends came to 6 bases. The germline CDR1 and CDR2 sequences are SQVTM and ANQGSEA. The CDR3 spells CSVKFSYEQYF. The CDR3 coding sequence is TGCAGCGTGAAGTTCTCCTACGAGCAGTACTTC.